These T cell receptor beta chains were read from a single sample in a study of blood T cell repertoires in COVID-19. Generated by immunoSEQ multiplex PCR, the TCRdb table keeps only in-frame clones and is missing some. Of some 210,000 clones in the sample, around four fifths were seen once. The source material was peripheral blood. The source of these receptors is a human donor in a cohort sampled during active COVID-19. Each CDR3 is given with its conserved first and last residue. The D gene is left open where the match is weak. Not every row has a clone size; where given, it reads once, few, many or a size class.

D	length	size	V	J	DNA	CDR3
.	14	.	TRBV15	TRBJ1-4	TGTGCCACCAGCAAACGGACAGCTAATGAAAAACTGTTTTTT	CATSKRTANEKLFF
.	14	.	TRBV7-9	TRBJ2-7	TGTGCCAGCAGCGGCAGGGATCCTCCCTACGAGCAGTACTTC	CASSGRDPPYEQYF
TRBD1	15	.	TRBV9	TRBJ1-2	TGTGCCAGCAGCGTAGAAGGGACAGGGATGGCTGGCTACACCTTC	CASSVEGTGMAGYTF
TRBD1	16	.	TRBV5-1	TRBJ1-2	TGCGCCAGCAGCCCCATGCCTGGACAGGGCGAACCCGGCTACACCTTC	CASSPMPGQGEPGYTF
TRBD1	15	.	TRBV15	TRBJ2-2	TGTGCCACCAGAAAGGACAGGAGTAACACCGGGGAGCTGTTTTTT	CATRKDRSNTGELFF
.	15	.	TRBV5-5	TRBJ2-3	TGTGCCAGCAGCTACACCGACTATAAAACAGATACGCAGTATTTT	CASSYTDYKTDTQYF
TRBD2	17	.	TRBV3-1/TRBV3-2	TRBJ2-3	TGTGCCAGCAGCCAACCGGGCGGGCGGGACTATAGCGGTACGCAGTATTTT	CASSQPGGRDYSGTQYF
.	13	.	TRBV11-2	TRBJ1-4	TGTGCCAGCAGCTCCACCGGGGGGGAAAAACTGTTTTTT	CASSSTGGEKLFF
.	12	.	TRBV12-3/TRBV12-4	TRBJ2-7	TGTGCCAGCAGTTTTACCAGCTACGAGCAGTACTTC	CASSFTSYEQYF
.	12	once	TRBV5-8	TRBJ2-5	TGTGCCAGCAGCCCAGTTGAGGTGACCCAGTACTTC	CASSPVEVTQYF
.	12	.	TRBV6-5	TRBJ1-2	TGTGCCAGCAGTTATGGGGGAGGTGGCTACACCTTC	CASSYGGGGYTF
TRBD2	15	.	TRBV6-5	TRBJ2-1	TGTGCCAGCAGTACACTAGCGGGAGGGGACAATGAGCAGTTCTTC	CASSTLAGGDNEQFF
.	14	once	TRBV18	TRBJ2-7	TGTGCCAGCTCACCCCAAAGTACCGGCTACGAGCAGTACTTC	CASSPQSTGYEQYF
.	14	.	TRBV5-5	TRBJ2-3	TGTGCCAGCAGCTTGGTATCGCGGTCGGATACGCAGTATTTT	CASSLVSRSDTQYF